A selection of T cell receptor beta chains follows, all from one sample in a study of radiotherapy plus CTLA-4 blockade in lung cancer. The assay was immunoSEQ multiplex PCR, and TCRdb's table has in-frame clones only and misses some. The sample has about 95,000 clones, roughly 85% seen once. Sequenced here: peripheral blood, sampled from a patient treated with radiotherapy plus ipilimumab. The receptors here all came from a human donor with non-small cell lung cancer who had stable disease on radiotherapy plus ipilimumab. Each CDR3 is given with its conserved first and last residue. The D gene is left open where the match is weak.

TRBJ1-5,.,TRBV5-1,CASSLYVGQPQHF
TRBJ1-1,.,TRBV10-2,CASREQSGGADEAFF
TRBJ1-6,.,TRBV6-5,CASSYVGGAPLHF
TRBJ1-1,.,TRBV11-2,CASIARMNTEAFF
TRBJ1-3,.,TRBV6-5,CASSERTSGNTIYF
TRBJ1-1,.,TRBV6-1,CASSEALEGYTEAFF
TRBJ1-3,.,TRBV7-2,CASSSDTGFAGNTIYF
TRBJ2-5,.,TRBV4-1,CASSVAQPGTQYF
TRBJ1-1,TRBD1,TRBV28,CASSPWDRLNTEAFF
TRBJ2-7,.,TRBV5-8,CASSSWGRATYEQYF
TRBJ2-1,TRBD2,TRBV11-1,CASSPSGLVVNEQFF
TRBJ1-1,.,TRBV18,CASSPRDRNTEAFF
TRBJ2-5,TRBD2,TRBV27,CASSFGLAGVGETQYF
TRBJ2-3,.,TRBV5-1,CASSPWGRTDTQYF
TRBJ2-5,.,TRBV2,CASSEGHTSQETQYF
TRBJ2-1,.,TRBV7-9,CASSPSYNEQFF
TRBJ2-7,.,TRBV11-2,CASSHPFRSSYEQYF
TRBJ1-1,.,TRBV30,CAWKGLMNTEAFF
TRBJ2-1,.,TRBV9,CASSVTGELNEQFF
TRBJ2-2,.,TRBV2,CASSEQPPFTGELFF
TRBJ2-5,TRBD2,TRBV6-6,CASSFLAGGTGETQYF
TRBJ1-1,.,TRBV9,CASNQGDANTEAFF
TRBJ2-2,TRBD1,TRBV6-5,CASSMTGGITGELFF
TRBJ2-5,.,TRBV7-9,CASTRWGDPQETQYF
TRBJ2-7,.,TRBV6-5,CASSEAAAREQYF
TRBJ2-1,TRBD1,TRBV15,CATSRDGQGRHNEQFF
TRBJ2-1,TRBD2,TRBV28,CASSSVEAGAVNEQFF
TRBJ1-5,.,TRBV29-1,CSVVIGSNQPQHF
TRBJ2-1,.,TRBV11-2,CASTLTSVQFF
TRBJ2-7,.,TRBV5-1,CASSLQGWNEQYF
TRBJ1-2,TRBD1,TRBV5-1,CASRTGQAVLNGYTF
TRBJ2-5,.,TRBV7-9,CASGPGGVKTQYF
TRBJ1-1,.,TRBV19,CASSIGRAPEAFF
TRBJ2-1,.,TRBV19,CASSEGSSYNEQFF
TRBJ1-6,.,TRBV5-5,CASSAQGNNNSPLHF
TRBJ2-7,.,TRBV5-4,CASSSPDIVQQYF
TRBJ1-2,.,TRBV27,CASRPTDGYGYTF
TRBJ1-6,.,TRBV19,CAARPGNNSPLHF
TRBJ2-3,TRBD1,TRBV6-1,CASRQGFAQAQYF
TRBJ2-1,.,TRBV19,CASSIRTGSSYNEQFF
TRBJ2-3,.,TRBV19,CASSFEGGTDTQYF
TRBJ2-3,TRBD1,TRBV4-1,CASSHAGQGADTQYF
TRBJ1-6,TRBD1,TRBV28,CASSLYRDRGLGNSPLHF
TRBJ1-1,TRBD1,TRBV5-1,CASSSSRRGTGNAAFF
TRBJ1-1,.,TRBV27,CASRQYPTEAFF
TRBJ2-2,.,TRBV19,CASTISGMALNTGELFF
TRBJ2-7,.,TRBV10-3,CAISETAEQYF
TRBJ2-7,.,TRBV5-6,CASSKGIGNSYEQYF
TRBJ1-2,.,TRBV7-9,CASSLGQVYGYTF
TRBJ2-7,TRBD1,TRBV11-2,CASSLRQGFSYEQYF
TRBJ1-2,.,TRBV28,CASSPHRGQGNGYTF
TRBJ2-3,.,TRBV4-1,CASSQAASGRTDTQYF
TRBJ1-2,TRBD1,TRBV5-4,CASSPGGQFYGYTF
TRBJ1-6,.,TRBV14,CASSQGHYAPLHF